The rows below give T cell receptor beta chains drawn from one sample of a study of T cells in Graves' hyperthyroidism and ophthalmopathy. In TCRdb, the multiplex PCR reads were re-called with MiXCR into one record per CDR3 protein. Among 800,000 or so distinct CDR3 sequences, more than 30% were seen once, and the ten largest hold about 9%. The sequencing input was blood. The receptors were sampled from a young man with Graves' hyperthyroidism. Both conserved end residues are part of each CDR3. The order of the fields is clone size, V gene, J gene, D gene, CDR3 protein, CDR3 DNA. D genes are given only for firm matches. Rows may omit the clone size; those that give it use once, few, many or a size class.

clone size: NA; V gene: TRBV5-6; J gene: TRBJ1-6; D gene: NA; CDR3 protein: CASSPRGDSPLHF; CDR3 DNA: TGTGCCAGCAGTCCCCGGGGGGATTCACCCCTCCACTTT
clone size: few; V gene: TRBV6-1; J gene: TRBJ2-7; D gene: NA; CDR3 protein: CASSEPRTWRYEQYF; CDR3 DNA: TGTGCCAGCAGTGAACCTCGGACATGGCGCTACGAGCAGTACTTC
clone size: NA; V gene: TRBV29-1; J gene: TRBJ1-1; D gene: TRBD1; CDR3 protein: CSDRGREAFF; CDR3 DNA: TGCAGCGACAGGGGGCGGGAAGCTTTCTTT
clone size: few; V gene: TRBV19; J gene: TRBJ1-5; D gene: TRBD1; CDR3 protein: CASSIYVGQGNQPQHF; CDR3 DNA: TGTGCCAGTAGTATATACGTCGGACAGGGCAATCAGCCCCAGCATTTT
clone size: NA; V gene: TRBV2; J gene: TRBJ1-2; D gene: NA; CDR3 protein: CASRRQAEGTF; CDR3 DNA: TGTGCCAGCAGACGCCAGGCGGAGGGCACCTTC
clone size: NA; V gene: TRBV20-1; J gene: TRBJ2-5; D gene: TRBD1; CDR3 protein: CSAPTGGTQYF; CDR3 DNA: TGCAGTGCCCCTACAGGGGGGACCCAGTACTTC
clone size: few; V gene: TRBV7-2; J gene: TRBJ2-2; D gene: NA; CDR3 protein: CASSFRPGRLDTGELFF; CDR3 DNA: TGTGCCAGCAGCTTCAGGCCCGGGAGACTCGACACCGGGGAGCTGTTTTTT
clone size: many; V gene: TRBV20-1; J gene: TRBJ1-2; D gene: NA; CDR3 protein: CSARGTDYGYTF; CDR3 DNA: TGCAGTGCTAGGGGGACGGACTATGGCTACACCTTC
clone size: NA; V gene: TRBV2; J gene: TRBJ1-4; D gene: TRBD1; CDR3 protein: CASSFWNRGNKKLFF; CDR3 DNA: TGTGCCAGCAGCTTTTGGAACAGGGGTAATAAAAAACTGTTTTTT
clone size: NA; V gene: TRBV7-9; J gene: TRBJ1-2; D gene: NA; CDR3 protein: CAGQINYGYTF; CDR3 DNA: TGTGCCGGACAGATTAACTATGGCTACACCTTC
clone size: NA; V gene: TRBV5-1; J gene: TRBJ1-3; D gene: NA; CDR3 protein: CARWHGQRSGGRAIYF; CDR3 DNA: TGCGCCAGATGGCACGGACAGAGGAGCGGAGGTCGTGCCATATATTTT
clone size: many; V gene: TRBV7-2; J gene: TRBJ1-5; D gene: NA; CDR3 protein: CASSLAGLGNQPQHF; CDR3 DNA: TGTGCCAGCAGCTTAGCGGGGCTAGGCAATCAGCCCCAGCATTTT
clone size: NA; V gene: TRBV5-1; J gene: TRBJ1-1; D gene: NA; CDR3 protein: CASRIGGVSTEAFF; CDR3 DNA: TGCGCCAGCAGAATTGGGGGGGTGAGCACTGAAGCTTTCTTT
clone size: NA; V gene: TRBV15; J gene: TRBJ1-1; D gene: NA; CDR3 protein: CATSRSRQSNTEAFF; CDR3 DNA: TGTGCCACCAGCAGGTCCCGACAGAGTAACACTGAAGCTTTCTTT
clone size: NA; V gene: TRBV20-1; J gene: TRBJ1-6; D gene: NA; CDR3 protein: CSARGEGSSYNSPLHF; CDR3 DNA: TGCAGTGCTAGAGGAGAGGGAAGCTCCTATAATTCACCCCTCCACTTT
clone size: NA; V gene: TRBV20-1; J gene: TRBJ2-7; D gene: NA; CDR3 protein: CSAPLGSGSYEQYF; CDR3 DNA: TGCAGTGCTCCTCTGGGCAGCGGATCCTACGAGCAGTACTTC
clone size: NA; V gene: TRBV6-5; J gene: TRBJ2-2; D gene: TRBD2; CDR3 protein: CASSYSGTSGTGELFF; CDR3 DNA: TGTGCCAGCAGTTACTCTGGGACTAGCGGCACCGGGGAGCTGTTTTTT
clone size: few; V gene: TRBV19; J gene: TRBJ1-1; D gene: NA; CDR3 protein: CASSMGVTTEAFF; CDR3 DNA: TGTGCCAGTAGTATGGGTGTAACGACTGAAGCTTTCTTT
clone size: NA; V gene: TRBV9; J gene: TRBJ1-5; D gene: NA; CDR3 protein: CASSVGGDPNQPQHF; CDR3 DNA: TGTGCCAGCAGCGTAGGGGGGGATCCCAATCAGCCCCAGCATTTT
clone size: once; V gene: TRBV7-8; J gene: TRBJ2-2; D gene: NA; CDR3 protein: CASNLGTTGELFF; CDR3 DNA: TGTGCCAGCAACTTAGGGACTACCGGGGAGCTGTTTTTT
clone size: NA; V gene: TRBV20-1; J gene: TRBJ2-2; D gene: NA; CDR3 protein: CSALGGVVNTGELFF; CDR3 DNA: TGCAGTGCCCTAGGAGGGGTCGTGAACACCGGGGAGCTGTTTTTT
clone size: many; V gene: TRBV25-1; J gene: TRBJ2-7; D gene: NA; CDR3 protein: CASTTGEGYEQYF; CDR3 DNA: TGTGCCAGCACCACAGGGGAGGGCTACGAGCAGTACTTC
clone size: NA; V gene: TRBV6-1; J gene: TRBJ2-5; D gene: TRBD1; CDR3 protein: CASSQRTGADQETQYF; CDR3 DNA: TGTGCCAGCAGCCAACGGACAGGGGCCGACCAAGAGACCCAGTACTTC
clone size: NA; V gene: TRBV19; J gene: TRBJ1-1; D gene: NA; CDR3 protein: CARNEAFF; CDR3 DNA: TGTGCCAGGAACGAAGCTTTCTTT
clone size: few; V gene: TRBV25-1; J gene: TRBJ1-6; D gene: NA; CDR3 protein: CASSLKGNNSPLHF; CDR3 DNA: TGTGCCAGCAGTTTAAAGGGGAATAATTCACCCCTCCACTTT
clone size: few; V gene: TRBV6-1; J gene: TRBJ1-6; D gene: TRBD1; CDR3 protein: CASSEGQGRYSPLHF; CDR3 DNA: TGTGCCAGCAGTGAGGGACAGGGGCGTTATTCACCCCTCCACTTT
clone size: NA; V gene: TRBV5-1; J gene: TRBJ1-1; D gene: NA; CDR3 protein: CASSLAGGSAEAFF; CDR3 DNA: TGCGCCAGCAGCTTGGCCGGGGGTTCGGCCGAAGCTTTCTTT
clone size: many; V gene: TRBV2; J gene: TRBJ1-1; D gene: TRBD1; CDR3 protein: CASSDRAGTEAFF; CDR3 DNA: TGTGCCAGCAGCGACAGGGCCGGCACTGAAGCTTTCTTT
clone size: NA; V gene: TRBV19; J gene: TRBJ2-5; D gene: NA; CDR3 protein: CASSIPGGETQYF; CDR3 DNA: TGTGCCAGTAGTATCCCGGGTGGGGAGACCCAGTACTTC
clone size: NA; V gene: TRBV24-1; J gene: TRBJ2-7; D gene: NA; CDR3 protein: CATSESGSYEQYF; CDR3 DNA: TGTGCCACCAGTGAGTCAGGGAGCTACGAGCAGTACTTC
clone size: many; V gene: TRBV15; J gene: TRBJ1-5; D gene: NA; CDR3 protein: CATSREGTADQPQHF; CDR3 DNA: TGTGCCACCAGCAGAGAAGGGACGGCAGATCAGCCCCAGCATTTT
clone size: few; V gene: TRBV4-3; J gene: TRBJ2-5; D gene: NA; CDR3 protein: CASSQENRPQETQYF; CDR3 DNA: TGCGCCAGCAGCCAAGAGAACAGGCCTCAAGAGACCCAGTACTTC
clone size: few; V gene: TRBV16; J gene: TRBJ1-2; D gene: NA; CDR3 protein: CASSPNRADNYGYTF; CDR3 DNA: TGTGCCAGCAGCCCCAACAGGGCGGATAACTATGGCTACACCTTC
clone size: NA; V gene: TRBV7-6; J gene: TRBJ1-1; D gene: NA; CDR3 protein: CASRSEGGGTEAFF; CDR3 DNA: TGTGCCAGCAGGTCGGAGGGGGGGGGGACTGAAGCTTTCTTT
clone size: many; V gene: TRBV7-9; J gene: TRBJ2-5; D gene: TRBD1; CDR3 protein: CASSLRQGAQETQYF; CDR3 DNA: TGTGCCAGCAGCTTGAGACAGGGGGCCCAAGAGACCCAGTACTTC
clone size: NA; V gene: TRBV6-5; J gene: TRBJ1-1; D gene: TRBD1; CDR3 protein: CASRITGVGEAFF; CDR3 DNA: TGTGCCAGCAGAATTACAGGGGTGGGTGAAGCTTTCTTT
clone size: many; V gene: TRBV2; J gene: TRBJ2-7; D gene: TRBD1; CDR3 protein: CASSARQGEQYF; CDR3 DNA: TGTGCCAGCAGTGCCCGACAGGGCGAGCAGTACTTC
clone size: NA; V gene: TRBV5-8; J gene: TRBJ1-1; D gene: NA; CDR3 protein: CASSLNRVKAFF; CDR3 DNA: TGTGCCAGCAGCTTGAACAGGGTGAAAGCTTTCTTT
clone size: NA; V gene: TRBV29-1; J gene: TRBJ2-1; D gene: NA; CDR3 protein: CSVEGGRAHNEQFF; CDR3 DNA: TGCAGCGTTGAGGGCGGCAGGGCCCACAATGAGCAGTTCTTC
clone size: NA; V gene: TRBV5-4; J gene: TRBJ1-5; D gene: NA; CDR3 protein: CASSLGGRGGEHF; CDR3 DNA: TGTGCCAGCAGCTTGGGGGGGAGGGGAGGCGAGCATTTT
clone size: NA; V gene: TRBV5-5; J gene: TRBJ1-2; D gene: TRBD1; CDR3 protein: CASSLFDRENYGYTF; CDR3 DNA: TGTGCCAGCAGCTTGTTCGACAGGGAGAACTATGGCTACACCTTC
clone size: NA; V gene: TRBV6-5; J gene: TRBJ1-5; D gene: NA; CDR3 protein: CASSYDRYNQPQHF; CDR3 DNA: TGTGCCAGCAGTTACGACCGGTACAATCAGCCCCAGCATTTT
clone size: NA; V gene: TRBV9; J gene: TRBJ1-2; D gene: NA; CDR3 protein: CASSAQVGGEEFGGYTF; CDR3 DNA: TGTGCCAGCAGCGCCCAGGTTGGGGGGGAGGAATTTGGAGGCTACACCTTC
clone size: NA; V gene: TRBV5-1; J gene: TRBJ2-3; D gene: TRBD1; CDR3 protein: CASSRDRDTQYF; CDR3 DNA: TGCGCCAGCAGCCGGGACAGAGATACGCAGTATTTT
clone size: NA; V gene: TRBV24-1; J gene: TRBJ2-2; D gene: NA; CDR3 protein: CATSRASGAGELFF; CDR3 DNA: TGTGCCACCAGTAGGGCCAGCGGAGCCGGGGAGCTGTTTTTT
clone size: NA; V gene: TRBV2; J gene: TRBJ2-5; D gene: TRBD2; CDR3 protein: CASSFGTSGVVGQETQYF; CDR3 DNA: TGTGCCAGCAGTTTTGGGACTAGCGGGGTGGTGGGCCAAGAGACCCAGTACTTC
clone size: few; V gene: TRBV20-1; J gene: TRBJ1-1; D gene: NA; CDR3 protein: CSAEQGFGTEAFF; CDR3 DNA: TGCAGTGCTGAACAGGGTTTTGGCACTGAAGCTTTCTTT
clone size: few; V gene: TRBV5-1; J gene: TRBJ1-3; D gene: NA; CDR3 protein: CASSDTGITGNTIYF; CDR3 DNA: TGCGCCAGCAGCGATACAGGGATCACTGGAAACACCATATATTTT
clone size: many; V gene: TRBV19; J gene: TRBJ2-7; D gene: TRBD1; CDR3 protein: CASSIGDSYEQYF; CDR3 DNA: TGTGCCAGTAGTATAGGGGACAGCTACGAGCAGTACTTC
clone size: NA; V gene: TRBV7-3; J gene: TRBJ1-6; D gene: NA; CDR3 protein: CASSEWTENSPLHF; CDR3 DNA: TGTGCCAGCAGCGAATGGACAGAGAATTCACCCCTCCACTTT
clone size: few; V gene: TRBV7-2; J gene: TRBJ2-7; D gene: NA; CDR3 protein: CASSLDGMYEQYF; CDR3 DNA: TGTGCCAGCAGCTTGGACGGTATGTACGAGCAGTACTTC
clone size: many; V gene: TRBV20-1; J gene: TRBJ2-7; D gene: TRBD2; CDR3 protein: CSADRRELYEQYF; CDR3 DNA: TGCAGTGCGGATAGGCGGGAGCTCTACGAGCAGTACTTC
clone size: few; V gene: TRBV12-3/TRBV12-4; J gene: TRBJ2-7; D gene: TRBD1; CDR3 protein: CASSAQTGYEQYF; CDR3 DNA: TGTGCCAGCAGTGCTCAGACAGGGTATGAGCAGTACTTC
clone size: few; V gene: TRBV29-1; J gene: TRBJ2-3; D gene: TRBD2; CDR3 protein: CSVARGGTDTQYF; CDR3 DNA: TGCAGCGTTGCACGGGGGGGCACAGATACGCAGTATTTT
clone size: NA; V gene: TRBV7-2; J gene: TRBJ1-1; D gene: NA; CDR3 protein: CASSLFGGSTEAFF; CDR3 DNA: TGTGCCAGCAGCTTGTTTGGGGGGAGTACTGAAGCTTTCTTT
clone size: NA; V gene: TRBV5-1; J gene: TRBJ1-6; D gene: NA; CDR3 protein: CASSLEGTNSPLHF; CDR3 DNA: TGCGCCAGCAGCTTGGAGGGGACGAATTCACCCCTCCACTTT
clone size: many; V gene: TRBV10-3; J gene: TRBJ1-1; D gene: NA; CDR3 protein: CAISEGAQGTEAFF; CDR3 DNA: TGTGCCATCAGTGAAGGAGCGCAGGGTACTGAAGCTTTCTTT
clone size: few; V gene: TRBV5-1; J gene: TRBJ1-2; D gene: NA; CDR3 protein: CASRLVGLNYGYTF; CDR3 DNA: TGCGCCAGCAGATTGGTAGGGCTTAACTATGGCTACACCTTC